The next 21 T cell receptor beta chains were all read from a single sample in a study of blood T cells in healthy people across ages. A sample-barcoded 5' primer and a J-beta primer mix were used in a second PCR of roughly 6 to 11 cycles. Using its own MiXCR run on the 5' RACE reads, TCRdb lists one record per CDR3 protein. The table shows hundreds of thousands of distinct CDR3 sequences, with about 26% occurring only once. Separately, the same data were catalogued under a study of T cells of mothers and their children.

The sequenced material came from blood. The receptors were sampled from a boy aged 5 to 17 in good health.

The chain carries TRBV12-3 or TRBV12-4 and TRBJ2-1; 9 bases match TRBD1. V dropped 7 bases and J dropped 4; count of bases not matched to a gene: 11. The CDR3 sequence is 16 residues long. CDR3 sequence reads: CASTPGRGQGYNEQFF. The CDR3 DNA reads as TGTGCCAGCACCCCCGGGCGGGGACAGGGATACAATGAGCAGTTCTTC.

The sample holds a few counts of this clonotype. The chain employs TRBV4-1 and TRBJ2-6; weak D call: TRBD2 (7 bases). The V gene's germline CDR1 is MGHRA and CDR2 YSYEKL. V lost 2 bases to trimming and J lost 0 bases, with 11 bases between them. This CDR3 comprises 17 residues. CDR3 sequence: CASSQRGGASGANVLTF. In nucleotides, the CDR3 is TGCGCCAGCAGCCAAAGGGGGGGGGCCTCTGGGGCCAACGTCCTGACTTTC.

This clonotype was counted only a few times. This sequence joins TRBV5-1 and TRBJ1-3; D is possibly TRBD1 (6 bases). This CDR3 contains 13 residues. Germline V gene data show CDR1 as SGHRS and CDR2 as YFSETQ. Trimming removed 2 bases at V and 4 bases at J, with 7 bases between. As DNA, the CDR3 is TGCGCCAGCAGCTTCGACAGGGGAAACACCATATATTTT. Translation: CASSFDRGNTIYF.

This clonotype came up once. J is TRBJ2-1 and V is TRBV5-5, with D tentatively TRBD1 or TRBD2 (5 bases each). V shed 3 bases and J shed 5 bases, with 15 bases lying between them. CDR1 is SGHKS and CDR2 is YYEKEE in the germline V gene (reference sequence). This CDR3 has 15 amino acids. The CDR3 protein is CASSSWTGRDNEQFF. CDR3 nucleotides: TGTGCCAGCAGCTCTTGGACGGGGCGGGACAATGAGCAGTTCTTC.

This clonotype has just a few counts. The V gene is TRBV3-1, the J gene TRBJ1-1; possibly TRBD1 for D (6 bases). The CDR3 runs 12 residues. Germline loops: CDR1 LGHDT, CDR2 YNNKEL (reference sequence). Trimming shortened V by 4 bases and J by 8 bases, and 11 bases separated the two germline ends. The CDR3 reads CASSLQGSEAFF. The CDR3 DNA reads as TGTGCCAGCAGCCTACAGGGTTCGGAAGCTTTCTTT. Using reference TRBV3-1 and TRBJ1-1 for the parts outside the CDR3, the full variable domain is DTAVSQTPKYLVTQMGNDKSIKCEQNLGHDTMYWYKQDSKKFLKIMFSYNNKELIINETVPNRFSPKSPDKAHLNLHINSLELGDSAVYFCASSLQGSEAFFGQGTRLTVV.

The sample holds a few counts of this clonotype. The chain has TRBV12-3 or TRBV12-4 and TRBJ2-5; D gene uncertain. The J call could be wrong; TRBJ2-1 is a better fit for the DNA end. The CDR3 has 14 residues. CDR3 amino acids: CASSLSIAYNEQFF. The CDR3, as DNA: TGTGCCAGCAGTTTATCCATAGCCTACAATGAGCAGTTCTTC.

V gene TRBV28 combines with J gene TRBJ1-1; possibly TRBD1 for D (5 bases). The germline V and J ends were trimmed by 3 bases and 5 bases, with 16 bases remaining between them. The CDR3 runs to 15 residues. Germline assignment: CDR1 MDHEN and CDR2 SYDVKM. As DNA, the CDR3 is TGTGCCAGCAGTTTGGGGGGACGTCGGAATACTGAAGCTTTCTTT. Translated, it gives CASSLGGRRNTEAFF.

This chain links TRBV7-2 with TRBJ2-5; no clear D gene. The CDR3 spans 14 residues. Germline assignment: CDR1 SGHTA and CDR2 FQGNSA. Trimming took off 7 bases at V and 5 bases at J, with 17 bases between the two ends. The CDR3 DNA is TGTGCCAGCAAGGAGAGCCCAATTTGGGAGACCCAGTACTTC. Protein: CASKESPIWETQYF.

This clonotype was detected ten times or more. The chain recombines TRBV2 with TRBJ2-7; D is possibly TRBD1 (6 bases). The CDR3 contains 12 residues. Looked up from germline, CDR1 is SNHLY and CDR2 is FYNNEI. The V and J ends lost 8 bases and 4 bases respectively, with 12 bases between them. The DNA of the CDR3 is TGTGCCAGCTCAACGGACAGTTACGAGCAGTACTTC. As protein: CASSTDSYEQYF.

This clonotype was observed a handful of times. V usage is TRBV7-7 and J usage is TRBJ2-5, with D possibly being TRBD2 (5 bases). This CDR3 is 14 amino acids long. Germline loops: CDR1 SSHAT, CDR2 FNYEAQ (reference sequence). Trimming shortened V by 6 bases and J by 1 base, and 12 bases separated the two germline ends. The CDR3 coding sequence is TGTGCCAGCAGTCGTCTGGGGAGCCAAGAGACCCAGTACTTC. The encoded protein is CASSRLGSQETQYF.

This chain links TRBV27 with TRBJ2-3; TRBD1 aligns across 8 bases. In germline, CDR1 is MNHEY, CDR2 SMNVEV (reference sequence). Trimming at V came to 8 bases and at J to 0 bases, leaving 10 bases not matched to a gene. This CDR3 spans 16 amino acids. The CDR3 DNA is TGTGCCAGCGGGTTAACCGGGACAGGTAGCACAGATACGCAGTATTTT. The encoded protein is CASGLTGTGSTDTQYF.

There are a few counts of this clonotype. At one boundary the junction diverges from the germline segment, which might be a read error. V and J are TRBV7-7 and TRBJ2-5; 7 bases are shared with TRBD2. CDR3 length: 16 residues. Germline V gene lookup returns CDR1 SSHAT and CDR2 FNYEAQ (reference sequence). CDR3 amino acids: CASSLKLAVGKETQYF. As DNA, the CDR3 is TGTGCTAGCAGCTTAAAGCTAGCGGTGGGGAAAGAGACCCAGTACTTC.

J is TRBJ2-5 and V is TRBV15; D is uncertain. The V and J ends lost 0 bases and 2 bases respectively, with 10 bases between them. CDR1 is LNHNV and CDR2 is YYDKDF in the germline V gene (reference sequence). The CDR3 consists of 15 residues. Here the CDR3 DNA reads TGTGCCACCAGCAGAGATAGGCAGGTTCAAGAGACCCAGTACTTC. Residues: CATSRDRQVQETQYF.

The J gene is TRBJ2-7, the V gene TRBV20-1; TRBD1 is a possible D gene (5 bases). The J call may be faulty, since TRBJ2-5 better matches the DNA end. The germline V gene encodes CDR1 DFQATT and CDR2 SNEGSKA (reference sequence). CDR3 length: 14 residues. The CDR3 nucleotides are TGCAGTGCTAGAATCCGACAGACCCAAGAGACCCAGTACTTC. It is translated as CSARIRQTQETQYF.

This clonotype was recorded at least ten times. The chain is built from TRBV12-3 or TRBV12-4 and TRBJ2-4; no reliable D call. The V and J ends lost 7 bases and 0 bases respectively, with 10 bases between them. The CDR3 covers 14 residues. The CDR3 here is CASTTWAAKNIQYF. Written as DNA, the CDR3 is TGTGCCAGCACCACGTGGGCAGCCAAAAACATTCAGTACTTC.

In regard to this clonotype: This sequence may be a read error, since a much larger clone differs from it by one base. The J gene is TRBJ2-7, the V gene TRBV20-1, with 9 bases that match TRBD2. Germline V gene sequence: CDR1 DFQATT, CDR2 SNEGSKA (reference sequence). J gave up 6 bases and V 3 bases, and 9 bases lay outside the gene matches. This CDR3 is 14 amino acids long. The CDR3 coding sequence is TGCAGTGCTAGCGTTACTAGCGGGTCTTGCGAGCAGTACTTC. It is translated as CSASVTSGSCEQYF.

In its sample, this clonotype was seen a few times. The chain combines TRBV2 with TRBJ2-7, with unresolved D. CDR3 length equals 13 residues. Trimming pared 6 bases from V and 3 bases from J, leaving 12 bases between. CDR1 is SNHLY, CDR2 FYNNEI, per germline. Here the CDR3 DNA reads TGTGCCAGCAGCGCCGGCACAATCTACGAGCAGTACTTC. Translating it yields CASSAGTIYEQYF.

This chain links TRBV5-1 with TRBJ2-7; TRBD2 is a possible D gene (5 bases). V dropped 7 bases and J dropped 4 bases, with 15 bases sitting between them. The CDR3 runs to 13 residues. Germline values: CDR1 SGHRS, CDR2 YFSETQ. CDR3 bases: TGCGCCAGCCGAGGAGGCAGTGTATACGAGCAGTACTTC. Translation: CASRGGSVYEQYF.

As concerns this clonotype: The CDR3 does not close with the conserved phenylalanine or tryptophan, likely indicating a read error. The genes are TRBV5-5 and TRBJ2-1, with D perhaps assigned TRBD1 or TRBD2 (5 bases each). The J call may be in error: the DNA end matches TRBJ2-5 better. The CDR3 covers 15 residues. Germline assignment: CDR1 SGHKS and CDR2 YYEKEE (reference sequence). The CDR3 DNA reads as TGTGCCAGCAGCCCAGGGACCGGGCTACGAGAGACCCAGTACATC. This gives the protein CASSPGTGLRETQYI.

This chain joins TRBV3-1 and TRBJ2-5, with D possibly being TRBD2 (5 bases). CDR3 size: 15 residues. CDR1 and CDR2 from the germline V gene are LGHDT and YNNKEL (reference sequence). The V and J ends lost 2 bases and 4 bases respectively, with 14 bases between them. Here the CDR3 DNA reads TGTGCCAGCAGCCAAAGGACTGGAGGAGGAGAGACCCAGTACTTC. Translating it yields CASSQRTGGGETQYF.

This clonotype occurred a few times. This chain uses TRBV15 with TRBJ1-2, with 9 positions matching TRBD1. The CDR3 is 14 amino acids. Germline V CDR1 and CDR2: LNHNV, YYDKDF (reference sequence). J lost 3 bases, V lost 3 bases, and 2 bases had no gene match. The CDR3 sequence is CATSSRDRDYGYTF. The CDR3 bases are TGTGCCACCAGCAGCCGGGACAGGGACTATGGCTACACCTTC.